Detailed here is one T cell receptor (beta chain). What it binds is unknown. Looked up from germline, CDR1 is WNHNN and CDR2 is SYGVQD (reference sequence). Trimming took 0 bases from V and 4 from J, leaving 9 bases between them. CDR3 length: 15 amino acids. This specimen comes from a study of graft-versus-host responses after intestinal transplantation. Study at large: Transplant recipients had multivisceral, liver-intestinal, or isolated intestinal grafts. Recipients across the board were started on anti-thymocyte globulin induction, then kept on tacrolimus and steroids for approximately three years. The study, taken as a whole, reports: Early after transplant, HvG clones declined as circulating GvH clones peaked. GvH clones were identified in recipient marrow, with some first appearing in ileum or blood.

Profiling relied on immunoSEQ multiplex PCR, and the TCRdb table lists in-frame clones only, not all of them. The sample consists of approximately 100,000 clones, around 88% of them appearing once. The chain couples TRBV10-1 to TRBJ2-2, with D perhaps TRBD1 (5 bases). The sequence derives from a human patient who received an intestinal transplant, so some T cells may come from the graft donor. The sequencing here drew on PBMCs, taken 255 days after intestinal transplant. The CDR3 region is CASSESRAGTGELFF. The DNA for the CDR3 is TGCGCCAGCAGTGAGTCCAGGGCTGGCACCGGGGAGCTGTTTTTT.